Each of the 21 T cell receptor beta chains below was sequenced from the same sample in a study of vaccination and CD4 T cells after COVID-19. The Oncomine TCR Beta short-read assay sequenced DNA from cultured CD4+ T cells. TCRdb reprocessed the PCR reads via MiXCR and lists one record per CDR3 protein. This table has over 11,000 distinct CDR3 sequences, around 40% appearing once. For these receptors, no antigen is known. Treatment in this sample: approximately nine-day PBMC culture with coronavirus spike peptide pools or control peptides (ViraFEST assay). The sample consisted of cultured CD4+ T cells from blood. These receptors were collected from a human donor with COVID-19.

The CDR3 bases are TGTGCCAGCAGCCCGGGGGTGGGACTAGCGGCAGATACGCAGTATTTT. It is translated as CASSPGVGLAADTQYF. This sequence joins TRBV11-3 and TRBJ2-3; 11 nucleotides align to TRBD2. Germline V gene lookup returns CDR1 SGHNT and CDR2 YENEEA. J lost 4 bases, V lost 5 bases, and 8 bases had no gene match. The CDR3 is made up of 16 amino acids. Based on the CDR3 plus reference TRBV11-3 and TRBJ2-3, the full variable domain is EAGVVQSPRYKIIEKKQPVAFWCNPISGHNTLYWYLQNLGQGPELLIRYENEEAVDDSQLPKDRFSAERLKGVDSTLKIQPAELGDSAVYLCASSPGVGLAADTQYFGPGTRLTVL.

The V gene is TRBV12-3 or TRBV12-4, the J gene TRBJ1-5; D is uncertain. This CDR3 is built from 14 residues. V was cut by 3 bases and J by 2 bases, with 8 bases left in between. The CDR3 bases are TGTGCCAGCAGTTTGAGGCCCGGCAATCAGCCCCAGCATTTT. This gives the protein CASSLRPGNQPQHF.

This chain links TRBV18 with TRBJ2-3; maybe TRBD2 (6 bases). Germline lookup yields CDR1 KGHSH and CDR2 LQKENI. V gave up 9 bases and J gave up 3 bases, with 13 bases separating them. CDR3 length equals 13 residues. The CDR3 loop is CASSRDPTDTQYF. The CDR3 coding sequence is TGTGCCAGTTCGCGGGACCCAACAGATACGCAGTATTTT.

This clonotype turned up a few times. The gene calls are TRBV2 and TRBJ2-3, with D possibly called TRBD1 or TRBD2 (5 bases each). Germline V CDR1 and CDR2: SNHLY, FYNNEI. The ends were cut back, 4 bases at V and 4 bases at J, with 6 bases in the middle. The CDR3 extends over 12 amino acids. CDR3 sequence (DNA): TGTGCCAGCAGTGCGGGGCCAGATACGCAGTATTTT. Translating gives CASSAGPDTQYF. Drawing the rest from reference TRBV2 and TRBJ2-3, the complete variable domain is EPEVTQTPSHQVTQMGQEVILRCVPISNHLYFYWYRQILGQKVEFLVSFYNNEISEKSEIFDDQFSVERPDGSNFTLKIRSTKLEDSAMYFCASSAGPDTQYFGPGTRLTVL.

V is TRBV20-1 and J is TRBJ2-1; TRBD1 aligns across 7 bases. Germline CDR1 and CDR2: DFQATT and SNEGSKA (reference sequence). With 3 bases clipped from V and 2 bases from J, the junction kept 7 bases outside the gene matches. The CDR3 loop spans 15 amino acids. The DNA for the CDR3 is TGCAGTGCTAGGGCCGGGACAGTTACCTACAATGAGCAGTTCTTC. Translated: CSARAGTVTYNEQFF.

By share, this clonotype counts as medium-sized (0.01 to 0.1%). The V call is TRBV6-1, the J call TRBJ2-2; D may be TRBD2 (5 bases). This CDR3 region has 15 residues. Germline CDR1 MNHNS, CDR2 SASEGT. Trimming shortened V by 3 bases and J by 1 base, and 9 bases separated the two germline ends. CDR3 in DNA: TGTGCCAGCAGTGATGGCGAGGGGAACACCGGGGAGCTGTTTTTT. Protein product: CASSDGEGNTGELFF.

As DNA, the CDR3 is TGTGCCAGCAGCCAGACGAATTCCTATAATTCACCCCTCCACTTT. It specifies CASSQTNSYNSPLHF. The V call is TRBV6-2 or TRBV6-3, the J call TRBJ1-6; D not certain. There are 15 residues in the CDR3. Trimming stripped 6 bases from V and 1 base from J, with 10 bases between. The germline V gene encodes CDR1 MNHEY and CDR2 SVGEGT.

This clonotype occurred a few times. CDR3 loop: CASSQSRYETQYF. CDR3 nucleotides: TGCGCCAGCAGTCAATCCCGGTACGAGACCCAGTACTTC. The V call is TRBV10-1, the J call TRBJ2-5; D not certain. The CDR3 extends over 13 amino acids. Germline loops: CDR1 WNHNN, CDR2 SYGVQD (reference sequence). V lost 5 bases and J 5 bases, leaving 12 bases between the germline ends.

This clonotype was seen only once. The chain uses TRBV27 and TRBJ1-4, with D tentatively TRBD1 (6 bases). The V end was cut by 4 bases, the J end by 3 bases, with 9 bases between. This CDR3 region has 14 residues. Germline V gene lookup returns CDR1 MNHEY and CDR2 SMNVEV (reference sequence). The CDR3 is CASSSWTANEKLFF. CDR3 in DNA: TGTGCCAGCAGTTCCTGGACAGCTAATGAAAAACTGTTTTTT.

In this sample, this clonotype turned up a few times. V and J are TRBV29-1 and TRBJ2-3, with TRBD2 matching over 12 bases. The ends lost 7 bases at V and 0 bases at J; junction bases unmatched: 8. In germline, CDR1 is SQVTM, CDR2 ANQGSEA. CDR3 length: 16 residues. The CDR3 region is CSAAGTSGGSTDTQYF. The CDR3 DNA follows: TGCAGCGCCGCCGGTACTAGCGGGGGGAGCACAGATACGCAGTATTTT.

The chain recombines TRBV12-3 or TRBV12-4 with TRBJ1-1, with 7 positions matching TRBD1. The CDR3 is 14 residues long. The V gene end was trimmed by 5 bases and the J gene end by 4 bases; junction bases not matched to a gene: 7. The CDR3 DNA follows: TGTGCCAGCAGTCCTGGCCCAGGGGGCACTGAAGCTTTCTTT. This codes for CASSPGPGGTEAFF.

As for this clonotype: The junction departs from germline at one end; a sequencing error may be responsible. The genes are TRBV11-3 and TRBJ1-2, with D hard to call. From germline, CDR1 is SGHNT and CDR2 YENEEA. CDR3 length equals 14 residues. The CDR3 bases are TGTGCCAGCAGCTCAAACCGAAAGAACTATGACTACACCTTC. Encoded protein: CASSSNRKNYDYTF.

The CDR3 protein is CASSSFPLTGGKYEQYF. CDR3 DNA sequence: TGTGCCAGCAGCTCCTTCCCCTTAACGGGGGGTAAGTACGAGCAGTACTTC. The chain joins TRBV7-2 to TRBJ2-7; TRBD2 agrees at 7 bases. CDR3 length: 17 amino acids. The ends lost 4 bases at V and 4 bases at J; junction bases unmatched: 16. In germline, CDR1 is SGHTA, CDR2 FQGNSA.

The chain combines TRBV6-5 with TRBJ1-6; the D gene is possibly TRBD1 (6 bases). V lost 1 base and J lost 6, with 10 bases in between. CDR1 is MNHEY, CDR2 SVGAGI, per germline. CDR3 length equals 15 residues. CDR3 sequence (DNA): TGTGCCAGCAGTTACTTCAGGGGCGGTAATTCACCCCTCCACTTT. This sequence encodes CASSYFRGGNSPLHF.

This clonotype has just a few counts. The J gene is TRBJ2-4, the V gene TRBV7-2, with 11 nucleotides matching TRBD2. The CDR3 covers 20 residues. The germline V gene has CDR1 SGHTA and CDR2 FQGNSA. With 5 bases clipped from V and 0 bases from J, the junction kept 15 bases outside the gene matches. The CDR3 DNA sequence: TGTGCCAGCAGCACGGCTCGGGCTAGCGGGGGGACCTTAGCCAAAAACATTCAGTACTTC. Translating it yields CASSTARASGGTLAKNIQYF.

The genes are TRBV19 and TRBJ1-2; perhaps TRBD1 as D (5 bases). The length of the CDR3 is 12 residues. Germline V lookup: CDR1 LNHDA, CDR2 SQIVND (reference sequence). Deletions cut 6 bases from V and 4 bases from J, with 9 bases between. The CDR3 nucleotides are TGTGCCAGTAGGGACAAAATCTATGGCTACACCTTC. Residues: CASRDKIYGYTF.

The V gene is TRBV6-5, the J gene TRBJ2-7; 9 nucleotides agree with TRBD1. V shed 3 bases and J 2 bases; nucleotides not matched to a gene: 8. This CDR3 region has 16 residues. Germline CDR1 MNHEY, CDR2 SVGAGI. Here the CDR3 reads CASSYATGQGPYEQYF. Written as DNA, the CDR3 is TGTGCCAGCAGTTATGCCACGGGACAGGGCCCCTACGAGCAGTACTTC.

This rearrangement joins TRBV11-2 to TRBJ2-3, with 7 bases fitting TRBD1. This CDR3 comprises 16 residues. The junction had 12 bases not matched to a gene; V was cut back by 3 bases and J by 6 bases. CDR1 is SGHAT, CDR2 FQNNGV, per germline. The CDR3 sequence is CASSFRGTTGVDTQYF. Here the CDR3 DNA reads TGTGCCAGCAGCTTTAGGGGCACCACAGGGGTCGATACGCAGTATTTT. Full variable domain (outside the CDR3, taken from reference TRBV11-2 and TRBJ2-3): EAGVAQSPRYKIIEKRQSVAFWCNPISGHATLYWYQQILGQGPKLLIQFQNNGVVDDSQLPKDRFSAERLKGVDSTLKIQPAKLEDSAVYLCASSFRGTTGVDTQYFGPGTRLTVL.

There are a few counts of this clonotype. J is TRBJ2-3 and V is TRBV20-1; tentative D call: TRBD2 (6 bases). Germline assignment: CDR1 DFQATT and CDR2 SNEGSKA (reference sequence). The V end lost 4 bases, the J end lost 0 bases, and 14 bases lay between the germline ends. This CDR3 is 15 amino acids long. CDR3 sequence reads: CSAIREPASTDTQYF. In DNA form, the CDR3 reads TGCAGTGCTATCCGGGAGCCAGCTAGCACAGATACGCAGTATTTT.

V usage is TRBV5-8 and J usage is TRBJ1-6; D uncertain. Per the germline V gene, CDR1 is SGHTS and CDR2 is YDEGEE. Trimming stripped 1 base from V and 4 bases from J, with 0 bases between. The CDR3 spans 12 residues. The CDR3 reads CASSLYNSPLHF. CDR3 DNA: TGTGCCAGCAGCTTGTATAATTCACCCCTCCACTTT.

The rearrangement joins TRBV6-1 to TRBJ2-7, with 13 bases aligning to TRBD2. The CDR3 is made up of 16 amino acids. Germline CDR1 is MNHNS and CDR2 is SASEGT. V shed 6 bases and J 2 bases; nucleotides not matched to a gene: 7. The CDR3 spells CASSPLTSGGTYEQYF. The CDR3 DNA follows: TGTGCCAGCAGCCCCCTGACTAGCGGGGGGACCTACGAGCAGTACTTC.